What follows is one T cell receptor beta chain and its context. These data come from a study of T cell changes during pregnancy in multiple sclerosis. The CDR3 sequence is 17 residues long. Germline CDR1 and CDR2: KGHSH and LQKENI. The V segment lost 2 bases and the J segment 2 bases; nucleotides outside the gene matches: 8. The data were produced by immunoSEQ multiplex PCR, yet TCRdb's version contains in-frame clones alone and is incomplete. Among about 80,000 clones listed, about 90% were seen once. This sequence originates from a female donor with multiple sclerosis, enrolled in a pregnancy study. The chain joins TRBV18 to TRBJ2-7; TRBD2 matches at 11 bases. The starting material was peripheral blood, obtained before pregnancy. The CDR3 sequence is CASSPTSGSWATYEQYF. DNA of the CDR3: TGTGCCAGCTCACCAACTAGCGGGAGTTGGGCCACCTACGAGCAGTACTTC.